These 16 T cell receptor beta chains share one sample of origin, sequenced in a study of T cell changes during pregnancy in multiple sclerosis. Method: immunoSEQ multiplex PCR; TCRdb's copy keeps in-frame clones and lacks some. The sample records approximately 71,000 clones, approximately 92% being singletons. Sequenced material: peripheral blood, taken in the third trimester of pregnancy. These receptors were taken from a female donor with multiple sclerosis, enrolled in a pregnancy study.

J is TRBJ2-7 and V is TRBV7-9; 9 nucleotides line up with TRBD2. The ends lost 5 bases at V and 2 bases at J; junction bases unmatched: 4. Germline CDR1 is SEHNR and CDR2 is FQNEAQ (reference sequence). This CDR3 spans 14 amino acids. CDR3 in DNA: TGTGCCAGCAGCACATTAGCGGGAGCCTACGAGCAGTACTTC. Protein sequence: CASSTLAGAYEQYF.

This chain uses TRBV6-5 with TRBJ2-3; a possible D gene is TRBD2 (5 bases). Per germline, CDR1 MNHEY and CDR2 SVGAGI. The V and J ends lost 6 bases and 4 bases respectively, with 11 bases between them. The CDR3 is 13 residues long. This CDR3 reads CASSPPGADTQYF. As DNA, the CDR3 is TGTGCCAGCAGCCCTCCCGGGGCAGATACGCAGTATTTT.

The CDR3 here is CASAPGEYYEQYF. The CDR3 DNA is TGCGCCAGCGCCCCAGGGGAGTACTACGAGCAGTACTTC. The chain uses TRBV5-1 and TRBJ2-7, with a possible D match to TRBD1 (6 bases). The V gene lost 7 bases and the J gene lost 3 bases, with 14 bases spanning the gap. The germline V gene encodes CDR1 SGHRS and CDR2 YFSETQ. The CDR3 is made up of 13 amino acids.

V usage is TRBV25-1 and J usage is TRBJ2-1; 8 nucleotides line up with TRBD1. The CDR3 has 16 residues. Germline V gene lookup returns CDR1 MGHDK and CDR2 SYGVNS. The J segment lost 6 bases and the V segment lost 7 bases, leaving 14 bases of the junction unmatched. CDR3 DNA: TGTGCCAGCACCCCTATCGGGACAGGTACCACCAATGAGCAGTTCTTC. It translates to CASTPIGTGTTNEQFF.

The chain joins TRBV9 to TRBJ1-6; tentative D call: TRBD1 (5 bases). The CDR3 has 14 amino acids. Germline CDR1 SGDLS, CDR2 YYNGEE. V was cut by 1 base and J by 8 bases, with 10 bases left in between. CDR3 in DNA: TGTGCCAGCAGCGTAAGATCGGGGGATTCACCCCTCCACTTT. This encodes CASSVRSGDSPLHF.

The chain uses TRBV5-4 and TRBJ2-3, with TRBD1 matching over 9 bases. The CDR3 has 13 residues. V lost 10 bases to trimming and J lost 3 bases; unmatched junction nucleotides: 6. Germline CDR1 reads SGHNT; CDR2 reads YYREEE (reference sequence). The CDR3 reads CAAEQGATDTQYF. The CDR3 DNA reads TGTGCCGCGGAACAGGGGGCGACAGATACGCAGTATTTT.

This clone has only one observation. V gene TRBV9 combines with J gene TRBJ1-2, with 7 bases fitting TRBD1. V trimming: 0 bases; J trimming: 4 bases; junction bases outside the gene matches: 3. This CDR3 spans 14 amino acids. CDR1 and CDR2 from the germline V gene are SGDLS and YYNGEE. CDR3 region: CASSVDRGGYGYTF. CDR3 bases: TGTGCCAGCAGCGTAGACAGGGGTGGCTATGGCTACACCTTC.

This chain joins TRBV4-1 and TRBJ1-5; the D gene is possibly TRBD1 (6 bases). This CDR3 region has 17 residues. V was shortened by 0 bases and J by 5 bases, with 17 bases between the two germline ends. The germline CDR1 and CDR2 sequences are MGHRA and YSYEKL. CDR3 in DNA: TGCGCCAGCAGCCAAGATGCGGAAGGGGCAGGGGATCAGCCCCAGCATTTT. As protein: CASSQDAEGAGDQPQHF.

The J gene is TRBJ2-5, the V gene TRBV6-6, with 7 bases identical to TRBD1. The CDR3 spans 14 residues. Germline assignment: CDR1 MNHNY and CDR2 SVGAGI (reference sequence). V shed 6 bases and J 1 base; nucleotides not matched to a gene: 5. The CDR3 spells CASSLQGPQETQYF. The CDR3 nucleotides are TGTGCCAGCAGCTTACAGGGGCCCCAAGAGACCCAGTACTTC.

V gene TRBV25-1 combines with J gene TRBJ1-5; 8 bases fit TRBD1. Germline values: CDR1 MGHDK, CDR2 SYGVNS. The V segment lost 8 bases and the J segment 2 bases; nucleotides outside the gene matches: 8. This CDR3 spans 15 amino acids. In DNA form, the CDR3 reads TGTGCCAGCGGCGGTGAGACAGGGGGCAATCAGCCCCAGCATTTT. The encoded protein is CASGGETGGNQPQHF. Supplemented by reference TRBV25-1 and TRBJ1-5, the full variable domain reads EADIYQTPRYLVIGTGKKITLECSQTMGHDKMYWYQQDPGMELHLIHYSYGVNSTEKGDLSSESTVSRIRTEHFPLTLESARPSHTSQYLCASGGETGGNQPQHFGDGTRLSIL.

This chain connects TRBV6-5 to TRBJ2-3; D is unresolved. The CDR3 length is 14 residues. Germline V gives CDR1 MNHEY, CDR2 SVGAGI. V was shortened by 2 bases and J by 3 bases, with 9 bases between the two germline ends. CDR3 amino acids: CASSYAFMTDTQYF. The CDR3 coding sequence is TGTGCCAGCAGTTACGCGTTTATGACAGATACGCAGTATTTT.

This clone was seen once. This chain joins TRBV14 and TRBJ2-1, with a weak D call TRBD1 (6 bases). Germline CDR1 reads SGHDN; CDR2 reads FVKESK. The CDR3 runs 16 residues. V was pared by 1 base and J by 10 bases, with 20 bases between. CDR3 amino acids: CASSQARGKQGREQFF. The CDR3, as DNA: TGTGCCAGCAGCCAAGCTAGAGGGAAACAGGGTAGGGAGCAGTTCTTC.

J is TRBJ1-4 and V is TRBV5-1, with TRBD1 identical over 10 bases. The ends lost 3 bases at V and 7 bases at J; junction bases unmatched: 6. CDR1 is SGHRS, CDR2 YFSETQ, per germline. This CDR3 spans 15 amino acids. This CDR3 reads CASSSWTGGSEKLFF. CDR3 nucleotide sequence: TGCGCCAGCAGCTCCTGGACAGGGGGGAGTGAAAAACTGTTTTTT. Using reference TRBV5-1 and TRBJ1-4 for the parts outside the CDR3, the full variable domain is KAGVTQTPRYLIKTRGQQVTLSCSPISGHRSVSWYQQTPGQGLQFLFEYFSETQRNKGNFPGRFSGRQFSNSRSEMNVSTLELGDSALYLCASSSWTGGSEKLFFGSGTQLSVL.

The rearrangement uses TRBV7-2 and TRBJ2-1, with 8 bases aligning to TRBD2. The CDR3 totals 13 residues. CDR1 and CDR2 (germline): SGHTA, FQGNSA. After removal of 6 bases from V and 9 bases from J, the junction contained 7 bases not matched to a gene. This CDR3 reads CASRISGMGEQFF. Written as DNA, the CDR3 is TGTGCCAGCAGGATTAGCGGGATGGGTGAGCAGTTCTTC.

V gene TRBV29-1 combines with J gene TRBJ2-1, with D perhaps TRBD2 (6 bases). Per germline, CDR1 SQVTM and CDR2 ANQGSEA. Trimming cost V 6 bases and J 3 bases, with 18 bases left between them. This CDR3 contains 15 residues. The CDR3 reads CSVPVGGVDYNEQFF. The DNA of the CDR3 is TGCAGCGTCCCCGTCGGGGGAGTCGACTACAATGAGCAGTTCTTC.

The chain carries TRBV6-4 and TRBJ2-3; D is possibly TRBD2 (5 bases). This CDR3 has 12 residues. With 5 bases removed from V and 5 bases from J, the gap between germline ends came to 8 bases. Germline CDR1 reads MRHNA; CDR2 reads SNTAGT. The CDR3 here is CASSNAGDTQYF. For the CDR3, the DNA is TGTGCCAGCAGTAACGCGGGAGATACGCAGTATTTT.